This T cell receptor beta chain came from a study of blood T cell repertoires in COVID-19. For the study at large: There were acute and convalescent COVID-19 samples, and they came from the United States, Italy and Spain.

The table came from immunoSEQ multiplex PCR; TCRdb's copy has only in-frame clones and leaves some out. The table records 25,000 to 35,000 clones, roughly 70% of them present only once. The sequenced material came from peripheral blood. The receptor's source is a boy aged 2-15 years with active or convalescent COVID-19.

The CDR3 protein is CASGQGERNTEAFF. The CDR3 bases are TGTGCCTCCGGACAGGGAGAAAGGAACACTGAAGCTTTCTTT. V and J are TRBV2 and TRBJ1-1, with 8 bases identical to TRBD1. Germline trimming cut 11 bases from V and 1 base from J; bases unmatched to any gene: 9. This CDR3 contains 14 residues. Germline assignment: CDR1 SNHLY and CDR2 FYNNEI.